The 11 T cell receptor beta chains presented below share a single source sample, sequenced in a study of T cells in Graves' hyperthyroidism and ophthalmopathy. From RNA transcripts, TCR beta CDR3 regions were amplified. The primer set for the first-round RT-PCR of the TCR CDR3 was HTBI. Each CDR3 protein gets one entry after TCRdb re-called the multiplex PCR reads with MiXCR. The sample carries 500,000 to 600,000 distinct CDR3 sequences, roughly 17% recorded once. Sequencing was done on a sample of blood. The source of these receptors is a young woman with Graves' hyperthyroidism.

There are many counts of this clonotype. The chain carries TRBV28 and TRBJ2-7; 8 bases are a match to TRBD2. The junction had 20 bases not matched to a gene; V was cut back by 4 bases and J by 0 bases. Germline CDR1 and CDR2: MDHEN and SYDVKM. The CDR3 is made up of 20 amino acids. CDR3 sequence reads: CASSYKIPYPGTRSSYEQYF. The CDR3 region has the DNA TGTGCCAGCAGTTATAAGATCCCCTACCCCGGGACTAGGAGCTCCTACGAGCAGTACTTC.

J is TRBJ2-7 and V is TRBV20-1; 7 nucleotides line up with TRBD2. V trimming: 0 bases; J trimming: 0 bases; junction bases outside the gene matches: 8. The length of the CDR3 is 16 residues. The germline V gene encodes CDR1 DFQATT and CDR2 SNEGSKA (reference sequence). The DNA of the CDR3 is TGCAGTGCTAGAGATGTAAGGGCTAGCGGCTCCTACGAGCAGTACTTC. It codes for CSARDVRASGSYEQYF.

This clonotype was detected a few times. This rearrangement joins TRBV2 to TRBJ2-7, with TRBD1 identical over 8 bases. This CDR3 comprises 14 residues. Germline values: CDR1 SNHLY, CDR2 FYNNEI. With V trimmed by 7 bases and J by 5 bases, 10 bases remained unmatched. CDR3 sequence (DNA): TGTGCCAGCATCAGGGGGCGGTCGTCTGACGAGCAGTACTTC. Its translation: CASIRGRSSDEQYF.

Many counts were recorded for this clonotype. The chain combines TRBV9 with TRBJ1-1; no definite D call. CDR1 and CDR2 (germline): SGDLS, YYNGEE. The germline V and J ends were trimmed by 0 bases and 0 bases, with 12 bases remaining between them. This CDR3 comprises 16 residues. The CDR3: CASSVGSGGMNTEAFF. DNA of the CDR3: TGTGCCAGCAGCGTAGGATCAGGCGGTATGAACACTGAAGCTTTCTTT.

This clonotype came up a few times. This chain joins TRBV6-1 and TRBJ2-1; TRBD2 matches at 10 bases. Germline CDR1 reads MNHNS; CDR2 reads SASEGT. The V segment lost 5 bases and the J segment 6 bases; nucleotides outside the gene matches: 7. The CDR3 is 15 amino acids. CDR3 sequence: CASSISLAGVNEQFF. DNA for the CDR3: TGTGCCAGCAGTATAAGCCTAGCGGGAGTCAATGAGCAGTTCTTC.

This clonotype was counted between two and nine times. V gene TRBV20-1 combines with J gene TRBJ2-2; D is unclear. The CDR3 covers 13 residues. Germline values: CDR1 DFQATT, CDR2 SNEGSKA (reference sequence). V dropped 3 bases and J dropped 4 bases, with 9 bases sitting between them. CDR3 protein: CSASPRITGELFF. CDR3 nucleotides: TGCAGTGCTAGCCCACGGATCACCGGGGAGCTGTTTTTT.

V and J are TRBV9 and TRBJ2-1; 12 positions match TRBD2. The length of the CDR3 is 19 residues. Per germline, CDR1 SGDLS and CDR2 YYNGEE. The ends lost 3 bases at V and 1 base at J; junction bases unmatched: 11. Here the CDR3 reads CASSAGLAGPGSSYNEQFF. As DNA, the CDR3 is TGTGCCAGCAGCGCGGGACTAGCGGGTCCGGGGAGTTCCTACAATGAGCAGTTCTTC.

This clonotype was seen repeatedly, ten times or more. The DNA for the CDR3 is TGTGCCAGCAGCTTAGAGACAGGGAATGATGGCTACACCTTC. Translated, it gives CASSLETGNDGYTF. The chain links TRBV7-9 to TRBJ1-2; TRBD1 matches at 7 bases. This CDR3 has 14 amino acids. Germline V gene sequence: CDR1 SEHNR, CDR2 FQNEAQ (reference sequence). V lost 1 base to trimming and J lost 6 bases; unmatched junction nucleotides: 5.

This clonotype was seen at least ten times. The chain couples TRBV27 to TRBJ1-1, with a tentative D call TRBD1 (5 bases). CDR1 and CDR2 from the germline V gene are MNHEY and SMNVEV (reference sequence). Trimming took 1 base from V and 2 from J, leaving 11 bases between them. The CDR3 is made up of 15 amino acids. The CDR3 DNA reads as TGTGCCAGCAGTTTATGGGGCCGCATTAACACTGAAGCTTTCTTT. Amino acid sequence: CASSLWGRINTEAFF.

This clonotype was recorded a few times. This chain links TRBV4-1 with TRBJ1-1; D possibly corresponds to TRBD1 (5 bases). The germline V gene has CDR1 MGHRA and CDR2 YSYEKL. This CDR3 has 15 residues. The V gene lost 1 base and the J gene lost 4 bases, with 13 bases spanning the gap. The CDR3 region has the DNA TGCGCCAGCAGCCAAGGGGTAACAGGTAGCACTGAAGCTTTCTTT. Translating gives CASSQGVTGSTEAFF.

This clonotype was recorded at least ten times. This chain joins TRBV6-1 and TRBJ2-3; 13 positions agree with TRBD2. The germline V gene has CDR1 MNHNS and CDR2 SASEGT. There are 19 residues in the CDR3. With 5 bases clipped from V and 4 bases from J, the junction kept 15 bases outside the gene matches. In DNA, the CDR3 is TGTGCCAGCAGTAAGGGGGGACTAGCGGGATGGGGGACCCCAGATACGCAGTATTTT. Amino acid sequence: CASSKGGLAGWGTPDTQYF.